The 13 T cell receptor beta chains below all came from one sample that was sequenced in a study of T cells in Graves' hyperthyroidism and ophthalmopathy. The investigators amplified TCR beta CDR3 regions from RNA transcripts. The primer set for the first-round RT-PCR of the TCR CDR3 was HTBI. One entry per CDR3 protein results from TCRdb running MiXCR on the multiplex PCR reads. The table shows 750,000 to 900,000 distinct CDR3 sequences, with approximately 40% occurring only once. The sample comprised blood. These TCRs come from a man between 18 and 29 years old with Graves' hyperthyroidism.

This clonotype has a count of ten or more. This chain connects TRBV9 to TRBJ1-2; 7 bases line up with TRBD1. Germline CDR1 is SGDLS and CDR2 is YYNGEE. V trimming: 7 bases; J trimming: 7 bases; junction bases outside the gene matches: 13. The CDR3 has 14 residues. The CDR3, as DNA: TGTGCCAGCCCTAAGCCAGGGGGAGTGTCTGGCTACACCTTC. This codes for CASPKPGGVSGYTF.

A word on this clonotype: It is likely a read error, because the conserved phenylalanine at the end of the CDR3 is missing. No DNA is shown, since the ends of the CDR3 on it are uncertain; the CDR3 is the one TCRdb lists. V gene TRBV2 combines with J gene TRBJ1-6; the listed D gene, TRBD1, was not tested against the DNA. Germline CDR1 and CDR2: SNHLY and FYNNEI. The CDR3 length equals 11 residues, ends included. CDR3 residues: CASSGRQASNY.

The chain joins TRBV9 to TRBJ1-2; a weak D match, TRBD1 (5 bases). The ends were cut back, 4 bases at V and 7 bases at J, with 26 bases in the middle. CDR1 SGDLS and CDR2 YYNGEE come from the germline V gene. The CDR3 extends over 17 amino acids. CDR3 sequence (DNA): TGTGCCAGCAGCTCCAGCGCGGGACGGAGTGCTTTGGGTGGCTACACCTTC. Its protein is CASSSSAGRSALGGYTF.

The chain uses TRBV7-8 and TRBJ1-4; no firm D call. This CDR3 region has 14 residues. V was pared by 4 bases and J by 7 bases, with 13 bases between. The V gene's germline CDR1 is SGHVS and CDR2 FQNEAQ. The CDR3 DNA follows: TGTGCCAGCAGCTGGAGCTATAACACTGAAAAACTGTTTTTT. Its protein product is CASSWSYNTEKLFF.

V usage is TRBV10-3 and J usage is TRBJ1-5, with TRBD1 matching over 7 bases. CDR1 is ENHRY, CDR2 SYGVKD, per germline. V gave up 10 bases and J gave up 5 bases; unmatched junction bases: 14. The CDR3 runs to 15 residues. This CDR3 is CASSARDSSYQPQHF. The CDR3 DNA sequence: TGTGCCAGCAGCGCCCGGGACAGCAGCTATCAGCCCCAGCATTTT.

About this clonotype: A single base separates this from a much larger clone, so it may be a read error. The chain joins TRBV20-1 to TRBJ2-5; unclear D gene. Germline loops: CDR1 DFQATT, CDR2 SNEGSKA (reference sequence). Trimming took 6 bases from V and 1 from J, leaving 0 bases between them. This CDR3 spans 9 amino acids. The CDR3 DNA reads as TGCAGTGCCCAAGAGACCCAGTACTTC. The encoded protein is CSAQETQYF.

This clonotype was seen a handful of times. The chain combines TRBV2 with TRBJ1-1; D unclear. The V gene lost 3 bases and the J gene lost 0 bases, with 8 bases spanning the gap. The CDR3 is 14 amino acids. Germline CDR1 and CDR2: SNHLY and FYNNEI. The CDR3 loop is CASSDWRVNTEAFF. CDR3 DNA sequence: TGTGCCAGCAGTGATTGGAGAGTGAACACTGAAGCTTTCTTT.

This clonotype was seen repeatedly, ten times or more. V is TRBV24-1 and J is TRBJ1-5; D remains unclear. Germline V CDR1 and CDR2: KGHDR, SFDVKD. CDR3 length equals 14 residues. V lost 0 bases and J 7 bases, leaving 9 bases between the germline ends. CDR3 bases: TGTGCCACCAGTGATTTGTGGGATGGGCAGCCCCAGCATTTT. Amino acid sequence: CATSDLWDGQPQHF.

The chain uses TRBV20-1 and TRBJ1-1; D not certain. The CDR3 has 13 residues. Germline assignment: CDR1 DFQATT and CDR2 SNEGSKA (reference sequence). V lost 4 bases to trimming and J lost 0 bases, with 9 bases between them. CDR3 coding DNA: TGCAGTGCTACAGAGACTATGAACACTGAAGCTTTCTTT. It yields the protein CSATETMNTEAFF.

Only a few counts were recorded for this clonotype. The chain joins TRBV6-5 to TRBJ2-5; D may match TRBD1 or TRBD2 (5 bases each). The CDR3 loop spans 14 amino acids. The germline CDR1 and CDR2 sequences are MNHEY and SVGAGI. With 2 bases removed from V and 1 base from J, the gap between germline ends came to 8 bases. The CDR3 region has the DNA TGTGCCAGCAGTTACGTGGGGGTCCAAGAGACCCAGTACTTC. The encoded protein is CASSYVGVQETQYF.

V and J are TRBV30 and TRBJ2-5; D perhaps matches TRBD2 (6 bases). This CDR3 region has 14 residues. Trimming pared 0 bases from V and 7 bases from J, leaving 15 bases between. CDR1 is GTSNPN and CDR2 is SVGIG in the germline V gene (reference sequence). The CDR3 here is CAWSVRSGVPTQYF. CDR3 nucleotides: TGTGCCTGGAGTGTACGGTCGGGAGTGCCGACCCAGTACTTC.

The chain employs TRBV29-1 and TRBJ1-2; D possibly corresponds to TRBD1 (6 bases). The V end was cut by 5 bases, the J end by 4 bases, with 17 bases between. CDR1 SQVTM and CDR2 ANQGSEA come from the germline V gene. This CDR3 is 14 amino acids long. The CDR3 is CSVKSTGGFYGYTF. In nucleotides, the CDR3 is TGCAGCGTTAAATCGACAGGTGGTTTCTATGGCTACACCTTC.

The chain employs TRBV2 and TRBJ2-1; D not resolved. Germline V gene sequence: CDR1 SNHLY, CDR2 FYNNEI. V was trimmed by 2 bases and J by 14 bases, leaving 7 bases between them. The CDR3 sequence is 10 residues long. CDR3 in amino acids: CASSENWKFF. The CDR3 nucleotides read TGTGCCAGCAGTGAAAATTGGAAGTTCTTC.